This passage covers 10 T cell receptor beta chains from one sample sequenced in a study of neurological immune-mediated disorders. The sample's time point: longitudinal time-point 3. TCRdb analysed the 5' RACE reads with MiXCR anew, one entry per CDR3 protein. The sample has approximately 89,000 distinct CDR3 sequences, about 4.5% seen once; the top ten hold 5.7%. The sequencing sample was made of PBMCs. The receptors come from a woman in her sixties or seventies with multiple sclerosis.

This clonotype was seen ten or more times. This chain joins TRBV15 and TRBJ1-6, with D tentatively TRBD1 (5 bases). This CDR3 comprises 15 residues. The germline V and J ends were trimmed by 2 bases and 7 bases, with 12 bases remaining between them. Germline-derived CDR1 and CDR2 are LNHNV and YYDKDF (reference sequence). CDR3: CATSRRQGPNSPLHF. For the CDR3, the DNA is TGTGCCACCAGCAGACGCCAGGGTCCCAATTCACCCCTCCACTTT.

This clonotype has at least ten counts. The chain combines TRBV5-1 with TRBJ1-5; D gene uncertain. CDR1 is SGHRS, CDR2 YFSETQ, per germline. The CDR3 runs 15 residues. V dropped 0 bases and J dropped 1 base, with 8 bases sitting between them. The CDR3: CASSLVAGSNQPQHF. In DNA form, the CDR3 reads TGCGCCAGCAGCTTGGTGGCCGGGAGCAATCAGCCCCAGCATTTT.

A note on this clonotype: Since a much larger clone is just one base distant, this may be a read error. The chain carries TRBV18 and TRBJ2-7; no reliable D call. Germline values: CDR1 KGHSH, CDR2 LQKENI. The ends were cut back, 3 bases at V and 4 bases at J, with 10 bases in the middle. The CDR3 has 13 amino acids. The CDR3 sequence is CASSPGVDYEQYF. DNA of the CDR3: TGTGCCAGCTCACCCGGCGTGGATTACGAGCAGTACTTC.

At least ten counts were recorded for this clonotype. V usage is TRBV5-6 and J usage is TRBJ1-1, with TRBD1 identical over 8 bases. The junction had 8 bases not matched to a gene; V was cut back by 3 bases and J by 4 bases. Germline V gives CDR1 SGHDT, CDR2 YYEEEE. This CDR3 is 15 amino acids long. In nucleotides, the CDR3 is TGTGCCAGCAGCTACTTGGACAGGGAGGGCACTGAAGCTTTCTTT. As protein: CASSYLDREGTEAFF.

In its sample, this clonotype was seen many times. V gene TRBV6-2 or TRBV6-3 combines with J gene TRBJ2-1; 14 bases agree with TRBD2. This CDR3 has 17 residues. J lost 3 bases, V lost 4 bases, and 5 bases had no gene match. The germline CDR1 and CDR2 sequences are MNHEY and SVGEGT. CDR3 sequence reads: CASSSRTSGGFYNEQFF. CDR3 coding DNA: TGTGCCAGCAGTTCCAGGACTAGCGGGGGGTTCTACAATGAGCAGTTCTTC.

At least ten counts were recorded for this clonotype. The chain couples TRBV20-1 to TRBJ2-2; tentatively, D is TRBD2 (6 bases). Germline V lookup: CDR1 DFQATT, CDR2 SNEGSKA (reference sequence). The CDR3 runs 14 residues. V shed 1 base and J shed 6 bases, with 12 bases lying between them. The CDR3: CSARVLAAAGELFF. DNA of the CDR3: TGCAGTGCTAGAGTACTAGCCGCCGCCGGGGAGCTGTTTTTT.

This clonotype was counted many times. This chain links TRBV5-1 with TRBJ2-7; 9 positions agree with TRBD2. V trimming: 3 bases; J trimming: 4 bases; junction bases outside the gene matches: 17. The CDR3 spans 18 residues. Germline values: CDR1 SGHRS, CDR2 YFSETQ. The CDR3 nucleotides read TGCGCCAGCAGCTACTTCGTTCGGGGCGGGGGGGAATCTTACGAGCAGTACTTC. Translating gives CASSYFVRGGGESYEQYF.

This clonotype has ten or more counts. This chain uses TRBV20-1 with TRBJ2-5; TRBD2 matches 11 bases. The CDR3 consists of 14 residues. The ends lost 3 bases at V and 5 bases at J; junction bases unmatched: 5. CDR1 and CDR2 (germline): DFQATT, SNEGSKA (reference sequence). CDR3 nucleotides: TGCAGTGCTAGGAGTAGCGGGGGGGCGGAGACCCAGTACTTC. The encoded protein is CSARSSGGAETQYF.

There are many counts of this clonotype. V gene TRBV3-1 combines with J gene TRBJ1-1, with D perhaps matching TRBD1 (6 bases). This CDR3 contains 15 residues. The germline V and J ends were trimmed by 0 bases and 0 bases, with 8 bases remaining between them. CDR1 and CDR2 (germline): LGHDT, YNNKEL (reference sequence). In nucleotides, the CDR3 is TGTGCCAGCAGCCAAGAAGGGGGGATGAACACTGAAGCTTTCTTT. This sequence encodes CASSQEGGMNTEAFF.

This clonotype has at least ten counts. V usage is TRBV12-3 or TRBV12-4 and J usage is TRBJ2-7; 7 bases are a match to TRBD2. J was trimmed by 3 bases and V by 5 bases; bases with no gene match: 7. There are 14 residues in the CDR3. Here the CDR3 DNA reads TGTGCCAGCAGTCCTCCTAGCGGAGTCTACGAGCAGTACTTC. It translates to CASSPPSGVYEQYF.